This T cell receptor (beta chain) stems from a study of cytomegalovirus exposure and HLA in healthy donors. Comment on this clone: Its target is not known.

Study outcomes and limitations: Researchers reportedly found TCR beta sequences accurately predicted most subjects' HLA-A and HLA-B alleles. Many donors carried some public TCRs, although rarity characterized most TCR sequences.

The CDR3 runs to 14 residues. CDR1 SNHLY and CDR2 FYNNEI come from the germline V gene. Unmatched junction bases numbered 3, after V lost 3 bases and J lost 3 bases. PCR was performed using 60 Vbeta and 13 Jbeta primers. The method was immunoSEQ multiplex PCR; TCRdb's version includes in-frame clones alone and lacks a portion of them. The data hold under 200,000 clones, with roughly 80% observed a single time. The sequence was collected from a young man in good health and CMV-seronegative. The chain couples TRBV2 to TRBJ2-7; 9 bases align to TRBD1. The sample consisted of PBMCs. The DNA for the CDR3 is TGTGCCAGCAGTGATACGGGACAGGGCTACGAGCAGTACTTC. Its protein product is CASSDTGQGYEQYF.